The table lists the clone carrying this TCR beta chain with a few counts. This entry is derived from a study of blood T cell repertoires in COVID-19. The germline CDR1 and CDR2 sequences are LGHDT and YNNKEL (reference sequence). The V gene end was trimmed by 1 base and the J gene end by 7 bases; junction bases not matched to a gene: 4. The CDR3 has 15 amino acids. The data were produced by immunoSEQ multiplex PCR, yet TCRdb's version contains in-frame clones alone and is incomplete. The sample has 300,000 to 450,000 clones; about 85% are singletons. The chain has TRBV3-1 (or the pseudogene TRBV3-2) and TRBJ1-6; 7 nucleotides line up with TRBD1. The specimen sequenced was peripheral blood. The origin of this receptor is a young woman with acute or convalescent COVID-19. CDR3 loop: CASSQGQGGNSPLHF. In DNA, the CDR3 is TGTGCCAGCAGCCAAGGACAGGGTGGGAATTCACCCCTCCACTTT.